The 5 T cell receptor beta chains below all came from one sample that was sequenced in a study of T cells in Graves' hyperthyroidism and ophthalmopathy. Amplified TCR beta CDR3 regions derived from RNA transcripts. HTBI primers drove first-round RT-PCR of the TCR CDR3. Each CDR3 protein gets one entry after TCRdb re-called the multiplex PCR reads with MiXCR. Of some 50,000 distinct CDR3 sequences in the sample, 48% were seen once. The sample consisted of blood. Receptors were obtained from a woman aged 45 to 65 with Graves' ophthalmopathy.

The rearrangement links TRBV29-1 to TRBJ2-2, with TRBD2 as a possible D gene (6 bases). This CDR3 region has 14 residues. V lost 6 bases and J 4 bases, leaving 15 bases between the germline ends. Germline V gene lookup returns CDR1 SQVTM and CDR2 ANQGSEA. CDR3 region: CSVPGVAVTGELFF. Written as DNA, the CDR3 is TGCAGCGTCCCCGGGGTAGCGGTCACCGGGGAGCTGTTTTTT.

This clonotype has a count of ten or more. The chain combines TRBV5-4 with TRBJ2-1, with D possibly being TRBD1 or TRBD2 (6 bases each). The V end was cut by 0 bases, the J end by 2 bases, with 9 bases between. The germline V gene has CDR1 SGHNT and CDR2 YYREEE (reference sequence). The length of the CDR3 is 15 residues. The CDR3 here is CASSLDRGPYNEQFF. In nucleotides, the CDR3 is TGTGCCAGCAGCTTGGATCGGGGGCCCTACAATGAGCAGTTCTTC.

About this clonotype itself: The CDR3 carries no conserved terminal phenylalanine or tryptophan, so it likely arises from a read error. Because the CDR3's place on the DNA is in doubt, the DNA is left out and the CDR3 is given as listed by TCRdb. The chain joins TRBV7-2 to TRBJ1-1; the table assigns TRBD1, which was not confirmed against the DNA. Germline lookup yields CDR1 SGHTA and CDR2 FQGNSA. 14 amino acids form the CDR3, both terminal residues included. CDR3 sequence: CASSQVTGDTEALV.

This clonotype was detected a few times. One junction end disagrees with the germline gene, perhaps due to a read error. This chain links TRBV28 with TRBJ1-4; no clear D. Germline loops: CDR1 MDHEN, CDR2 SYDVKM. The CDR3 loop spans 16 amino acids. CDR3 nucleotides: TGTGCCAGCAGTTCCCCCGCGCAAGCAACTAATGAGAAACTGTTTTTT. This translates into CASSSPAQATNEKLFF.

This clonotype was counted many times. V is TRBV13 and J is TRBJ2-1; D could derive from TRBD1 or TRBD2 (5 bases each). CDR3 length equals 15 residues. CDR1 and CDR2 (germline): PRHDT, FYEKMQ (reference sequence). V lost 5 bases to trimming and J lost 8 bases, with 19 bases between them. DNA for the CDR3: TGTGCCAGCAGCCTCCTTGGGACCTCCTTGGATGAGCAGTTCTTC. It encodes CASSLLGTSLDEQFF.